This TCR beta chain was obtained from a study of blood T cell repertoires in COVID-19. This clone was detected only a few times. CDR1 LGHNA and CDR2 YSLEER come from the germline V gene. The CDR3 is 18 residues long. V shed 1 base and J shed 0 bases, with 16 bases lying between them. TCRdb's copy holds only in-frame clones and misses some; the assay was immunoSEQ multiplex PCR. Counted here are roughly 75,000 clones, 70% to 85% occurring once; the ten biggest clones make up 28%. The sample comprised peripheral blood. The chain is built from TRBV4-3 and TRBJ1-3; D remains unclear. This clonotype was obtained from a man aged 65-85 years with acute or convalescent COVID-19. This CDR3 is CASSQGELPPVSGNTIYF. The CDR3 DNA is TGCGCCAGCAGCCAAGGGGAGCTCCCCCCCGTCTCTGGAAACACCATATATTTT.